The 5 T cell receptor beta chains presented below share a single source sample, sequenced in a study of shared clonotypes between healthy human individuals. Profiled with immunoSEQ multiplex PCR; TCRdb holds only in-frame clones, not every one. The sample has around 600,000 clones, roughly 96% seen once. CD45RO negativity and positive selection for CCR7 defined naive CD8 cells, a population that excluded terminally differentiated effector memory CD45RA+ cells. Sequencing input: naive CD8+ T cells sorted from blood. Receptors were obtained from a woman aged 25 to 45 in good health.

A single count supports this clone. V usage is TRBV14 and J usage is TRBJ2-7, with a tentative D call TRBD2 (6 bases). Germline CDR1 is SGHDN and CDR2 is FVKESK. CDR3 length: 16 amino acids. Deletions cut 4 bases from V and 4 bases from J, with 20 bases between. CDR3 in DNA: TGTGCCAGCAGCCTGCCGGGGAGGCCCAGCCCATACGAGCAGTACTTC. Residues: CASSLPGRPSPYEQYF. Using reference TRBV14 and TRBJ2-7 for the parts outside the CDR3, the full variable domain is EAGVTQFPSHSVIEKGQTVTLRCDPISGHDNLYWYRRVMGKEIKFLLHFVKESKQDESGMPNNRFLAERTGGTYSTLKVQPAELEDSGVYFCASSLPGRPSPYEQYFGPGTRLTVT.

The gene calls are TRBV29-1 and TRBJ1-2, with 7 bases matching TRBD1. CDR3 length equals 13 residues. V shed 4 bases and J 2 bases; nucleotides not matched to a gene: 4. CDR1 SQVTM and CDR2 ANQGSEA come from the germline V gene. The CDR3, as DNA: TGCAGCGTTGCCGAGGGGGCAAACTATGGCTACACCTTC. Its translation: CSVAEGANYGYTF.

The chain employs TRBV6-1 and TRBJ1-2, with no clear D. V was clipped by 10 bases and J by 8 bases, with 17 bases between them. Germline V gives CDR1 MNHNS, CDR2 SASEGT. The length of the CDR3 is 12 residues. CDR3 protein: CATNDLDGGYTF. CDR3 coding DNA: TGTGCCACCAACGACCTGGACGGGGGCTACACCTTC.

The chain employs TRBV2 and TRBJ1-2; D ambiguous. Trimming shortened V by 4 bases and J by 4 bases, and 22 bases separated the two germline ends. CDR1 and CDR2 from the germline V gene are SNHLY and FYNNEI. This CDR3 region has 17 residues. The CDR3 sequence: CASSGTQLANLAYGYTF. The DNA of the CDR3 is TGTGCCAGCAGTGGTACGCAGCTCGCGAACCTGGCCTATGGCTACACCTTC.

The chain combines TRBV5-5 with TRBJ2-7, with D possibly matching TRBD1 (5 bases). In germline, CDR1 is SGHKS, CDR2 YYEKEE (reference sequence). V was clipped by 0 bases and J by 5 bases, with 15 bases between them. The CDR3 runs to 15 residues. The CDR3 DNA reads TGTGCCAGCAGCTTGGCCATTAGGCAGGGAAACGAGCAGTACTTC. This translates into CASSLAIRQGNEQYF.